The 3 T cell receptor beta chains presented below share a single source sample, sequenced in a study of T-cell memory formation after mild COVID-19. TCRdb reprocessed the 5' RACE reads with MiXCR, giving one entry per CDR3 protein. The repertoire consists of tens of thousands of distinct CDR3 sequences, with about a quarter occurring once and the leading ten covering 35% to 45%. The specimen sequenced was PBMCs or a T cell subset sorted from them (not recorded which). The source of these receptors is a man between 18 and 29 years old who had mild COVID-19 (a few samples of this study predate the infection). Cell type and time point are not known.

The chain uses TRBV15 and TRBJ2-7, with 8 positions matching TRBD1. Trimming removed 1 base from V and 4 bases from J; junction bases left unmatched: 9. The germline CDR1 and CDR2 sequences are LNHNV and YYDKDF (reference sequence). This CDR3 spans 16 amino acids. The CDR3 loop reads CATSRVPGQVLYEQYF. CDR3 nucleotide sequence: TGTGCCACCAGCAGAGTACCGGGACAGGTACTTTACGAGCAGTACTTC.

The rearrangement joins TRBV4-1 to TRBJ2-6; D remains unclear. The CDR3 length is 15 residues. Germline CDR1 MGHRA, CDR2 YSYEKL. The V and J ends lost 1 base and 4 bases respectively, with 8 bases between them. The CDR3 protein is CASSQATTGANVLTF. CDR3 DNA sequence: TGCGCCAGCAGCCAAGCAACCACGGGGGCCAACGTCCTGACTTTC.

V is TRBV6-5 and J is TRBJ1-6; TRBD1 matches 7 bases. The CDR3 runs to 13 residues. With 8 bases clipped from V and 6 bases from J, the junction kept 4 bases outside the gene matches. CDR1 is MNHEY and CDR2 is SVGAGI in the germline V gene. The chain's CDR3 is CASGHRGNSPLHF. CDR3 coding DNA: TGTGCCAGCGGCCACAGGGGTAATTCACCCCTCCACTTT.